Below are 14 T cell receptor beta chains sequenced from a single sample in a study of blood T cell repertoires in COVID-19. TCRdb's copy holds only in-frame clones and misses some; the assay was immunoSEQ multiplex PCR. This sample has 650,000 to 800,000 clones, with about 90% found just once. Sequencing was performed on peripheral blood. The source of these receptors is a woman between 18 and 29 years old with acute or convalescent COVID-19.

The V call is TRBV4-1, the J call TRBJ2-7, with 12 bases fitting TRBD1. CDR3 length equals 14 residues. After removal of 3 bases from V and 6 bases from J, the junction contained 3 bases not matched to a gene. Germline V CDR1 and CDR2: MGHRA, YSYEKL. The CDR3 here is CASSQGQGAGEQYF. The CDR3 DNA is TGCGCCAGCAGCCAGGGACAGGGGGCCGGCGAGCAGTACTTC.

This chain connects TRBV5-1 to TRBJ1-1; the match to TRBD1 covers 7 bases. V trimming: 4 bases; J trimming: 2 bases; junction bases outside the gene matches: 8. Germline V gene lookup returns CDR1 SGHRS and CDR2 YFSETQ. The CDR3 is 15 amino acids. CDR3 sequence reads: CASSRYRGKNTEAFF. The CDR3 coding sequence is TGCGCCAGCAGCCGGTACAGGGGTAAAAACACTGAAGCTTTCTTT.

The rearrangement uses TRBV6-5 and TRBJ1-2; D perhaps matches TRBD1 (5 bases). CDR1 MNHEY and CDR2 SVGAGI come from the germline V gene. Trimming stripped 2 bases from V and 0 bases from J, with 13 bases between. The CDR3 length is 16 residues. The CDR3 DNA follows: TGTGCCAGCAGTTACCTGGCAGGGAACCCTAACTATGGCTACACCTTC. Protein product: CASSYLAGNPNYGYTF.

This chain joins TRBV4-1 and TRBJ1-2; 8 nucleotides align to TRBD1. Looked up from germline, CDR1 is MGHRA and CDR2 is YSYEKL. The CDR3 loop spans 15 amino acids. Trimming cost V 3 bases and J 1 base; bases outside gene matches: 4. The CDR3 loop is CASSQIGQGNYGYTF. The CDR3 DNA is TGCGCCAGCAGCCAGATAGGACAGGGTAACTATGGCTACACCTTC.

The gene calls are TRBV3-1 (or the pseudogene TRBV3-2) and TRBJ2-2; TRBD1 matches 7 bases. CDR1 is LGHDT, CDR2 YNNKEL, per germline (reference sequence). V shed 0 bases and J 1 base; nucleotides not matched to a gene: 8. There are 18 residues in the CDR3. The CDR3 DNA reads TGTGCCAGCAGCCAAGATGTCAGGACAGGAGAGAACACCGGGGAGCTGTTTTTT. Translated: CASSQDVRTGENTGELFF.

V and J are TRBV6-5 and TRBJ1-1; D remains unclear. Germline CDR1 reads MNHEY; CDR2 reads SVGAGI. The CDR3 contains 12 residues. V shed 6 bases and J shed 3 bases, with 8 bases lying between them. Written as DNA, the CDR3 is TGTGCCAGCAGGTCCCCCGACACTGAAGCTTTCTTT. Translated, it gives CASRSPDTEAFF.

The gene calls are TRBV5-4 and TRBJ2-3; D is possibly TRBD1 (5 bases). Trimming took 6 bases from V and 4 from J, leaving 12 bases between them. The CDR3 has 13 residues. CDR1 is SGHNT and CDR2 is YYREEE in the germline V gene (reference sequence). In nucleotides, the CDR3 is TGTGCCAGCATGGGCCAGGGTCCAGATACGCAGTATTTT. Translating gives CASMGQGPDTQYF. Filled out from reference TRBV5-4 and TRBJ2-3, the complete variable domain reads ETGVTQSPTHLIKTRGQQVTLRCSSQSGHNTVSWYQQALGQGPQFIFQYYREEENGRGNFPPRFSGLQFPNYSSELNVNALELDDSALYLCASMGQGPDTQYFGPGTRLTVL.

This chain connects TRBV29-1 to TRBJ1-2; 10 bases are shared with TRBD1. There are 13 residues in the CDR3. CDR1 is SQVTM, CDR2 ANQGSEA, per germline. Trimming at V came to 6 bases and at J to 4 bases, leaving 5 bases not matched to a gene. In nucleotides, the CDR3 is TGCAGCGTCCGACAGGGGGCGGGCTATGGCTACACCTTC. Amino acids: CSVRQGAGYGYTF.

The chain links TRBV19 to TRBJ1-5; the match to TRBD1 covers 7 bases. The CDR3 contains 15 residues. Germline lookup yields CDR1 LNHDA and CDR2 SQIVND (reference sequence). Trimming took 5 bases from V and 6 from J; bases not matched to a gene: 10. The CDR3 spells CASSSWTGFGQPQHF. CDR3 DNA sequence: TGTGCCAGTAGTTCCTGGACAGGTTTTGGTCAGCCCCAGCATTTT.

The rearrangement joins TRBV9 to TRBJ1-2; a possible D gene is TRBD1 (6 bases). Per the germline V gene, CDR1 is SGDLS and CDR2 is YYNGEE. V was pared by 0 bases and J by 8 bases, with 11 bases between. The CDR3 has 13 amino acids. The CDR3 coding sequence is TGTGCCAGCAGCGTAGGCAGGGGTGGCGGCTACACCTTC. Residues: CASSVGRGGGYTF. The whole variable domain, remainder taken from reference TRBV9 and TRBJ1-2, is DSGVTQTPKHLITATGQRVTLRCSPRSGDLSVYWYQQSLDQGLQFLIQYYNGEERAKGNILERFSAQQFPDLHSELNLSSLELGDSALYFCASSVGRGGGYTFGSGTRLTVV.

V usage is TRBV30 and J usage is TRBJ1-3; D uncertain. V lost 0 bases, J lost 8 bases, and 17 bases lay in between. The germline V gene has CDR1 GTSNPN and CDR2 SVGIG (reference sequence). This CDR3 spans 15 amino acids. For the CDR3, the DNA is TGTGCCTGGAGTGTCGGGAATGGTGTGGTGGACACCATATATTTT. Amino acid sequence: CAWSVGNGVVDTIYF.

The rearrangement uses TRBV6-5 and TRBJ2-3; tentatively, D is TRBD2 (7 bases). Germline loops: CDR1 MNHEY, CDR2 SVGAGI. CDR3 length equals 12 residues. Trimming removed 10 bases at V and 2 bases at J, with 10 bases between. This CDR3 is CATAGATDTQYF. The CDR3 bases are TGTGCCACCGCGGGGGCCACAGATACGCAGTATTTT.

The chain combines TRBV9 with TRBJ1-6; 7 nucleotides align to TRBD1. The V segment lost 3 bases and the J segment 9 bases; nucleotides outside the gene matches: 9. Germline lookup yields CDR1 SGDLS and CDR2 YYNGEE. CDR3 length equals 15 residues. CDR3 loop: CASSGYRGDFSPLHF. In DNA form, the CDR3 reads TGTGCCAGCAGCGGCTACAGGGGAGACTTTTCACCCCTCCACTTT.

The rearrangement links TRBV7-2 to TRBJ2-2; TRBD1 might be the D (5 bases). Germline V gene lookup returns CDR1 SGHTA and CDR2 FQGNSA. V lost 4 bases and J lost 6, with 18 bases in between. This CDR3 has 16 amino acids. The CDR3 protein is CASSSTRQPIAGELFF. In DNA form, the CDR3 reads TGTGCCAGCAGCTCCACGAGACAGCCCATCGCCGGGGAGCTGTTTTTT.